Listed below are T cell receptor beta chains from one sample, sequenced in a study of prognosis after radiotherapy for stage I lung cancer. TCRdb re-analysed the multiplex PCR reads in MiXCR, keeping a single row per CDR3 protein. Here the sample spans over 30,000 distinct CDR3 sequences, approximately 25% being singletons. This sample comprised PBMCs, obtained before or after stereotactic body radiation therapy (not recorded which). The receptor source for this set is a donor of 50 years or more with non-small cell lung cancer. CDR3s include the opening cysteine and the closing phenylalanine or tryptophan. D genes are given only for firm matches. Expanded clones are given a class, and other clones once, few, many or no size at all.

J gene,V gene,D gene,clone size,CDR3 protein,CDR3 DNA
TRBJ1-5,TRBV28,-,many,CASSKGIFGYNQPQHF,TGTGCCAGCAGTAAGGGAATTTTCGGGTACAATCAGCCCCAGCATTTT
TRBJ2-7,TRBV19,TRBD2,many,CASSPHLAGGPSEQYF,TGTGCCAGTTCCCCCCATCTAGCGGGAGGGCCCAGCGAGCAGTACTTC
TRBJ1-5,TRBV6-2/TRBV6-3,-,once,CANSHQDNQPQHF,TGTGCCAACAGTCATCAGGATAATCAGCCCCAGCACTTT
TRBJ2-2,TRBV2,-,many,CASSEEAYTGELFF,TGTGCCAGCAGTGAAGAGGCGTACACCGGGGAGCTGTTTTTT
TRBJ2-5,TRBV5-1,TRBD2,-,CASSSVVGGRETQYF,TGCGCCAGCAGCTCTGTAGTGGGCGGGAGAGAGACCCAGTACTTC
TRBJ2-1,TRBV12-3/TRBV12-4,-,-,CASRSGHEKFF,TGTGCCAGCAGATCTGGTCATGAGAAGTTCTTC
TRBJ2-1,TRBV7-8,-,many,CASSLRAGYNEQFF,TGTGCCAGCAGCTTAAGGGCAGGCTACAATGAGCAGTTCTTC
TRBJ1-4,TRBV7-2,-,many,CASSQYTYEKLFF,TGTGCCAGCAGTCAGTACACGTATGAAAAACTGTTTTTT
TRBJ2-1,TRBV6-1,TRBD2,medium-sized,CASSPSGTSGGNEQFF,TGTGCCAGCAGTCCCTCCGGGACTAGCGGGGGTAATGAGCAGTTCTTC
TRBJ2-3,TRBV10-3,-,many,CAISESRQATDTQYF,TGTGCCATCAGTGAGTCTCGACAGGCAACAGATACGCAGTATTTT
TRBJ2-7,TRBV20-1,TRBD2,many,CSASGAPTSGSYEQYF,TGCAGTGCTAGCGGCGCCCCGACTAGCGGATCCTACGAGCAGTACTTC
TRBJ1-4,TRBV28,TRBD1,many,CASRGTGKGEKLFF,TGTGCCAGCAGAGGGACAGGGAAAGGCGAAAAACTGTTTTTT
TRBJ1-1,TRBV20-1,-,-,CSSSGGTEAFF,TGTAGTTCTAGCGGGGGGACTGAAGCTTTCTTT
TRBJ2-3,TRBV28,-,many,CASSSQTGTDTQYF,TGTGCCAGCAGTTCCCAGACGGGCACAGATACGCAGTATTTT
TRBJ2-1,TRBV5-5,TRBD1,many,CASSPVDREQFF,TGTGCCAGCAGCCCGGTGGACAGGGAGCAGTTCTTC
TRBJ2-3,TRBV7-6,TRBD2,many,CASSKGLAGALDTQYF,TGTGCCAGCAGCAAGGGACTAGCGGGAGCTCTAGATACGCAGTATTTT
TRBJ2-5,TRBV7-8,-,many,CASSPQGSQETQYF,TGTGCCAGCAGCCCCCAAGGGAGCCAAGAGACCCAGTACTTC
TRBJ1-6,TRBV5-6,-,many,CASSVDINSPLHF,TGTGCCAGCAGCGTCGACATCAATTCACCCCTCCACTTT
TRBJ2-3,TRBV6-2/TRBV6-3,-,many,CASSYQRTTDTQYF,TGTGCCAGCAGTTACCAGAGAACCACAGATACGCAGTATTTT
TRBJ1-1,TRBV10-3,-,many,CAISETGRAYTEAFF,TGTGCCATCAGTGAGACCGGGAGAGCCTACACTGAAGCTTTCTTT
TRBJ2-1,TRBV24-1,-,many,CATSDSGPYNEQFF,TGTGCCACCAGTGACTCAGGACCCTACAATGAGCAGTTCTTC
TRBJ2-1,TRBV6-2/TRBV6-3,-,-,CASSYRGAQNEQFF,TGTGCCAGCAGTTACCGGGGGGCCCAAAATGAGCAGTTCTTC
TRBJ1-2,TRBV6-9,-,-,CASSYGGTGYGYTF,TGTGCCAGCAGTTACGGGGGGACGGGATATGGCTACACCTTC
TRBJ2-2,TRBV5-1,-,medium-sized,CASSLLANTGELFF,TGTGCCAGCAGTTTACTAGCGAACACCGGGGAGCTGTTTTTT
TRBJ1-2,TRBV19,-,many,CASSIGSLNYGYTF,TGTGCCAGTAGTATTGGTAGCCTAAACTATGGCTACACCTTC